A single sample is the source of the 10 T cell receptor beta chains below, sequenced in a study of identical twins. TCRdb ran MiXCR on the 5' RACE reads and lists one entry per CDR3 protein. Among under 900,000 distinct CDR3 sequences, approximately 13% were seen once, and the ten largest hold about 1.5%. Separately, the same data were catalogued under a study of yellow fever vaccine responses in identical twins.

The sample was PBMCs. These receptors were collected from a woman between 18 and 30 years old in good health.

This clonotype was counted a few times. The V and J genes are TRBV12-3 or TRBV12-4 and TRBJ2-1; the match to TRBD2 covers 8 bases. V shed 6 bases and J 2 bases; nucleotides not matched to a gene: 9. The CDR3 is 16 residues long. The CDR3: CASRHKTSDTYNEQFF. CDR3 coding DNA: TGTGCCAGCAGACACAAGACTAGCGACACCTACAATGAGCAGTTCTTC.

This clonotype has a handful of counts. The CDR3 nucleotides read TGCGCCAGCAGCCAAGTTGGGGACAGGGACTACGAGCAGTACTTC. Its translation is CASSQVGDRDYEQYF. V usage is TRBV4-1 and J usage is TRBJ2-7; the match to TRBD1 covers 9 bases. CDR3 length equals 15 residues. V lost 1 base and J lost 3; bases outside the gene matches: 4. The germline CDR1 and CDR2 sequences are MGHRA and YSYEKL.

This clonotype was counted a few times. The V call is TRBV6-2 or TRBV6-3, the J call TRBJ2-3, with 8 positions matching TRBD2. The V gene end was trimmed by 4 bases and the J gene end by 3 bases; junction bases not matched to a gene: 6. Per germline, CDR1 MNHEY and CDR2 SVGEGT. The CDR3 spans 15 residues. CDR3 DNA sequence: TGTGCCAGCAGTTTTGGCGGGAGGAAGACAGATACGCAGTATTTT. This codes for CASSFGGRKTDTQYF.

This clonotype turned up a few times. The chain employs TRBV18 and TRBJ2-3, with 9 bases matching TRBD2. Germline-derived CDR1 and CDR2 are KGHSH and LQKENI. The trim removed 6 bases at V and 5 bases at J, leaving 12 bases unmatched. The CDR3 totals 16 residues. CDR3 in DNA: TGTGCCAGCTCTCTCCTGAGCGGGGGGCAGCAAGATACGCAGTATTTT. Protein sequence: CASSLLSGGQQDTQYF.

There are a few counts of this clonotype. The chain couples TRBV5-1 to TRBJ2-3; 11 bases fit TRBD2. Germline V lookup: CDR1 SGHRS, CDR2 YFSETQ. This CDR3 region has 14 residues. The V segment lost 6 bases and the J segment 4 bases; nucleotides outside the gene matches: 4. CDR3 sequence (DNA): TGCGCCAGCAAACTAGCGGGAGTCGCAGATACGCAGTATTTT. Translation: CASKLAGVADTQYF.

The V gene is TRBV6-2 or TRBV6-3, the J gene TRBJ2-3; D remains ambiguous. The CDR3 totals 15 residues. Trimming took 2 bases from V and 6 from J, leaving 15 bases between them. Germline CDR1 MNHEY, CDR2 SVGEGT. This CDR3 reads CASSYEATGFDTQYF. In DNA, the CDR3 is TGTGCCAGCAGTTACGAGGCTACGGGTTTCGATACGCAGTATTTT.

This clonotype has a count of ten or more. This chain connects TRBV28 to TRBJ2-3; 9 bases match TRBD1. The CDR3 runs 15 residues. J lost 4 bases, V lost 4 bases, and 6 bases had no gene match. Germline CDR1 MDHEN, CDR2 SYDVKM. The CDR3 coding sequence is TGTGCCAGCAGTTCCAACAGGGGGCAGGCAGATACGCAGTATTTT. Translating gives CASSSNRGQADTQYF.

This clonotype was detected a few times. CDR3 amino acids: CSAGPGPTNEKLFF. The CDR3 DNA reads as TGCAGTGCCGGTCCAGGGCCAACTAATGAAAAACTGTTTTTT. The rearrangement uses TRBV20-1 and TRBJ1-4; D possibly corresponds to TRBD1 (5 bases). Germline CDR1 DFQATT, CDR2 SNEGSKA (reference sequence). Trimming took 6 bases from V and 0 from J, leaving 11 bases between them. This CDR3 contains 14 residues.

The chain employs TRBV12-3 or TRBV12-4 and TRBJ2-2; 9 nucleotides align to TRBD1. J lost 6 bases, V lost 6 bases, and 8 bases had no gene match. The CDR3 has 15 amino acids. This chain's CDR3 is CASSPDRGRSGELFF. The DNA for the CDR3 is TGTGCCAGCAGCCCGGACAGGGGAAGGTCCGGGGAGCTGTTTTTT.

This chain links TRBV18 with TRBJ1-2, with TRBD1 matching over 7 bases. The CDR3 contains 13 residues. Germline CDR1 and CDR2: KGHSH and LQKENI. The ends lost 2 bases at V and 5 bases at J; junction bases unmatched: 2. CDR3 residues: CASSPGGQYGYTF. Written as DNA, the CDR3 is TGTGCCAGCTCACCAGGGGGACAGTATGGCTACACCTTC.